This is a list of T cell receptor beta chains from one sample in a study of blood T cell repertoires in COVID-19. Sequencing was performed with immunoSEQ multiplex PCR; in TCRdb, only in-frame clones are kept and a portion is missing. The data show about 210,000 clones, around 89% seen once. Specimen: peripheral blood. The source is a woman aged 40 to 50 with acute or convalescent COVID-19. The CDR3 runs from the conserved cysteine through the conserved F or W. Fields, in order: D gene, J gene, clone size, V gene, CDR3 protein, CDR3 DNA. The D gene is left open where the match is weak. A clone size is listed for some rows: how often the clone was seen (once, few, many), or a class if it is expanded.

>-|TRBJ1-6|-|TRBV7-2
CASSLAEVAGYNSPLHF
TGTGCCAGCAGCTTAGCGGAAGTTGCCGGGTATAATTCACCCCTCCACTTT
>-|TRBJ1-4|-|TRBV5-1
CASSGGTDTNEKLFF
TGCGCCAGCAGCGGGGGGACGGACACTAATGAAAAACTGTTTTTT
>TRBD1|TRBJ1-6|-|TRBV9
CASSVGGGTDNSPLHF
TGTGCCAGCAGCGTAGGAGGAGGGACAGATAATTCACCCCTCCACTTT
>TRBD1|TRBJ1-5|-|TRBV12-5
CASGLVLGQGYDQPQHF
TGTGCTAGTGGTTTGGTACTGGGACAGGGCTACGATCAGCCCCAGCATTTT
>-|TRBJ1-5|-|TRBV2
CASSEAGSNQPQHF
TGTGCCAGCAGTGAGGCAGGGAGCAATCAGCCCCAGCATTTT
>-|TRBJ2-5|-|TRBV2
CASRGAQETQYF
TGTGCCAGCCGGGGGGCCCAAGAGACCCAGTACTTC
>-|TRBJ2-2|few|TRBV11-2
CASSPTHPGNTGELFF
TGTGCCAGCAGCCCGACCCATCCGGGGAACACCGGGGAGCTGTTTTTT
>TRBD1|TRBJ1-3|once|TRBV2
CASRTGAGNTIYF
TGTGCCAGTCGGACAGGGGCTGGAAACACCATATATTTT
>-|TRBJ1-4|-|TRBV10-3
CAISESARGVNEKLFF
TGTGCCATCAGTGAGTCTGCAAGGGGCGTAAATGAAAAACTGTTTTTT
>-|TRBJ1-2|-|TRBV5-1
CASSYLIGDGYTF
TGCGCCAGCAGCTACTTAATCGGGGATGGCTACACCTTC
>-|TRBJ1-6|-|TRBV5-5
CASSLLAGDSPLHF
TGTGCCAGCAGCTTGCTGGCAGGGGATTCACCCCTCCACTTT
>-|TRBJ2-5|-|TRBV2
CASSRDLMETQYF
TGTGCCAGCAGCCGGGACTTGATGGAGACCCAGTACTTC
>TRBD2|TRBJ2-2|-|TRBV13
CASGVAGLNTGELFF
TGTGCCAGCGGAGTAGCGGGTCTGAACACCGGGGAGCTGTTTTTT
>-|TRBJ1-4|-|TRBV25-1
CASSVGASTNEKLFF
TGTGCCAGCAGTGTTGGAGCTTCAACTAATGAAAAACTGTTTTTT
>TRBD2|TRBJ2-5|-|TRBV5-1
CASRLVAGGQETQYF
TGCGCCAGCAGATTGGTCGCGGGGGGGCAAGAGACCCAGTACTTC
>TRBD1|TRBJ2-5|-|TRBV5-4
CASSPTGDETQYF
TGTGCCAGCAGCCCGACAGGGGACGAGACCCAGTACTTC
>-|TRBJ1-1|-|TRBV5-6
CASSFGSPEAFF
TGTGCCAGCAGCTTTGGGAGTCCTGAAGCTTTCTTT
>-|TRBJ2-3|once|TRBV5-1
CASSLGRAQGDTQYF
TGCGCCAGCAGCTTGGGCAGGGCCCAGGGGGATACGCAGTATTTT
>TRBD1|TRBJ2-2|-|TRBV24-1
CATEEAGTGTITGELFF
TGTGCCACTGAGGAAGCTGGGACAGGGACTATAACCGGGGAGCTGTTTTTT
>-|TRBJ1-5|-|TRBV6-5
CASSSREVLINQPQHF
TGTGCCAGCAGTTCCCGGGAGGTCCTAATCAATCAGCCCCAGCATTTT
>TRBD1|TRBJ1-5|-|TRBV25-1
CASSGTGTNQPQHF
TGTGCCAGCAGTGGGACAGGAACCAATCAGCCCCAGCATTTT
>TRBD1|TRBJ2-1|once|TRBV5-1
CASSLGQGFYNEQFF
TGCGCCAGCAGCTTGGGACAGGGGTTTTACAATGAGCAGTTCTTC
>TRBD2|TRBJ2-5|-|TRBV6-6
CASSPELAGADQETQYF
TGTGCCAGCAGTCCCGAACTAGCGGGGGCCGACCAAGAGACCCAGTACTTC
>TRBD2|TRBJ2-3|-|TRBV13
CASTNLAGGTDTQYF
TGTGCCAGCACCAACCTAGCGGGGGGCACAGATACGCAGTATTTT
>TRBD1|TRBJ2-5|-|TRBV30
CAWRQTGGRKTQYF
TGTGCCTGGAGACAGACAGGGGGTAGGAAGACCCAGTACTTC
>-|TRBJ2-5|-|TRBV19
CASSVLGVRAETQYF
TGTGCCAGTAGTGTTCTAGGGGTTCGGGCGGAGACCCAGTACTTC
>-|TRBJ1-1|once|TRBV11-2
CASSMGGGTEAFF
TGTGCCAGCAGCATGGGGGGGGGAACTGAAGCTTTCTTT
>-|TRBJ2-2|-|TRBV18
CASSPSVGAYTGELFF
TGTGCCAGCTCACCATCCGTGGGGGCGTACACCGGGGAGCTGTTTTTT
>TRBD1|TRBJ1-1|-|TRBV2
CASSVRQGNTEAFF
TGTGCCAGCAGTGTGAGACAGGGCAACACTGAAGCTTTCTTT
>TRBD2|TRBJ2-5|-|TRBV14
CASSQDFGREIQETQYF
TGTGCCAGCAGCCAAGATTTTGGGAGGGAGATTCAAGAGACCCAGTACTTC
>-|TRBJ1-1|-|TRBV19
CASSLRRGLIGAFF
TGTGCCAGTAGTCTACGGCGGGGGCTAATTGGAGCTTTCTTT
>-|TRBJ2-3|-|TRBV5-1
CASTQRGTTDTQYF
TGCGCCAGCACTCAACGGGGGACCACAGATACGCAGTATTTT
>-|TRBJ1-6|-|TRBV30
CAWRASYNSPLHF
TGTGCCTGGAGGGCCTCCTATAATTCACCCCTCCACTTT
>-|TRBJ2-6|-|TRBV9
CASSASGANVLTF
TGTGCCAGCAGCGCTTCGGGGGCCAACGTCCTGACTTTC
>TRBD2|TRBJ2-2|once|TRBV5-4
CASSFQRGGSGELFF
TGTGCCAGCAGCTTCCAGCGGGGGGGTTCCGGGGAGCTGTTTTTT
>-|TRBJ1-4|-|TRBV7-6
CASSPDGGEKLFF
TGTGCCAGCAGCCCCGATGGGGGGGAAAAACTGTTTTTT
>TRBD1|TRBJ1-5|-|TRBV2
CASSDSDREATTNQPQHF
TGTGCCAGCAGTGATAGCGACAGGGAGGCAACTACCAATCAGCCCCAGCATTTT
>-|TRBJ1-1|-|TRBV6-6
CASSYSRVQDTEAFF
TGTGCCAGCAGTTACTCGAGGGTTCAGGACACTGAAGCTTTCTTT
>-|TRBJ1-3|-|TRBV3-1/TRBV3-2
CASSQDRSSVNTIYF
TGTGCCAGCAGCCAAGATAGGAGTTCCGTAAACACCATATATTTT
>-|TRBJ1-3|-|TRBV30
CASATRGGPNSSGNTIYF
TGTGCCTCCGCGACAAGGGGGGGACCAAACAGCTCTGGAAACACCATATATTTT
>-|TRBJ1-4|-|TRBV4-1
CASSPPGQFNEKLFF
TGCGCCAGCAGCCCCCCCGGACAATTTAATGAAAAACTGTTTTTT
>TRBD1|TRBJ1-5|-|TRBV11-2
CASSATGGGNQPQHF
TGTGCCAGCAGCGCAACAGGGGGTGGCAATCAGCCCCAGCATTTT
>-|TRBJ2-1|-|TRBV24-1
CATSEGFSYNEQFF
TGTGCCACCAGTGAGGGCTTTTCCTACAATGAGCAGTTCTTC
>-|TRBJ1-2|-|TRBV30
CAWSVRGVLNYGYTF
TGTGCCTGGAGTGTACGGGGAGTTTTGAACTATGGCTACACCTTC
>-|TRBJ1-1|-|TRBV6-5
CASSSEAGLGTEAFF
TGTGCCAGCAGTTCAGAGGCAGGGTTAGGCACTGAAGCTTTCTTT
>TRBD1|TRBJ2-3|medium-sized|TRBV19
CASSIRDRGTDTQYF
TGTGCCAGTAGTATAAGGGACAGGGGGACAGATACGCAGTATTTT
>TRBD1|TRBJ1-4|-|TRBV7-9
CASSPGQGKNEKLFF
TGTGCCAGCAGCCCGGGACAGGGGAAAAATGAAAAACTGTTTTTT
>-|TRBJ2-2|few|TRBV6-6
CASSARPGHTPRELFF
TGTGCCAGCAGTGCCCGACCGGGACATACACCGCGGGAGCTGTTTTTT
>TRBD1|TRBJ1-2|-|TRBV24-1
CATRGTDKWGYTF
TGTGCCACCAGGGGGACAGATAAGTGGGGCTACACCTTC
>-|TRBJ1-6|-|TRBV21-1
CASPGTDNSPLHF
TGTGCCAGCCCCGGGACAGACAATTCACCCCTCCACTTT
>TRBD2|TRBJ2-1|-|TRBV11-2
CASTVDLAGGYEQFF
TGTGCCAGCACCGTAGATCTAGCGGGGGGCTATGAGCAGTTCTTC
>TRBD2|TRBJ2-5|-|TRBV18
CASSPPRTSGRTEETQYF
TGTGCCAGCTCACCTCCCAGGACTAGCGGGCGAACCGAAGAGACCCAGTACTTC
>TRBD1|TRBJ1-2|-|TRBV5-8
CASSSGQEWDYGYTF
TGTGCCAGCAGCTCAGGACAGGAGTGGGACTATGGCTACACCTTC
>-|TRBJ1-1|-|TRBV25-1
CASSHRAMNTEAFF
TGTGCCAGCAGCCACAGGGCTATGAACACTGAAGCTTTCTTT
>TRBD1|TRBJ1-2|-|TRBV6-5
CASQRQGNYGYTF
TGTGCCAGCCAAAGACAGGGGAACTATGGCTACACCTTC
>-|TRBJ2-2|-|TRBV19
CASSPTQGWRGTGELFF
TGTGCCAGTAGTCCCACTCAGGGTTGGCGAGGCACCGGGGAGCTGTTTTTT
>-|TRBJ2-5|-|TRBV11-2
CASSLGSIRGTAQETQYF
TGTGCCAGCAGCTTAGGATCAATCCGGGGGACAGCCCAAGAGACCCAGTACTTC
>TRBD1|TRBJ1-1|once|TRBV19
CASSVGQGLTEAFF
TGTGCCAGTAGTGTAGGACAGGGGCTGACTGAAGCTTTCTTT
>TRBD1|TRBJ1-2|few|TRBV29-1
CSALVITGVSGYTF
TGCAGCGCTCTTGTTATCACAGGGGTTAGTGGCTACACCTTC